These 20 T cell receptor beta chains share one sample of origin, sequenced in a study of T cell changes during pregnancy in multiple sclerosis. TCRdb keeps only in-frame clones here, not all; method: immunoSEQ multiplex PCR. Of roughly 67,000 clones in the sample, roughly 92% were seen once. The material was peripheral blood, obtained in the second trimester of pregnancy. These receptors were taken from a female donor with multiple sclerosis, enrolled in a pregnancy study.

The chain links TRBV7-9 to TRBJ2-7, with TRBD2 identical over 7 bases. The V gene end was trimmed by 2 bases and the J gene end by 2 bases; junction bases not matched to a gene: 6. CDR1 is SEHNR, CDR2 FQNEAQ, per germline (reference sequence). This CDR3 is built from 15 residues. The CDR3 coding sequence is TGTGCCAGCAGCTTATCTCTTGGACTAGCCTACGAGCAGTACTTC. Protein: CASSLSLGLAYEQYF.

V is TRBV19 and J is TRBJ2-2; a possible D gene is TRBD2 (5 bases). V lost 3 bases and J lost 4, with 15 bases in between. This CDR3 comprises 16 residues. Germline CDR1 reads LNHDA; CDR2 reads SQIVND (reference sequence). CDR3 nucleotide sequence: TGTGCCAGTAGTATGGGTAGGGTCCGGGGCACCGGGGAGCTGTTTTTT. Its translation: CASSMGRVRGTGELFF.

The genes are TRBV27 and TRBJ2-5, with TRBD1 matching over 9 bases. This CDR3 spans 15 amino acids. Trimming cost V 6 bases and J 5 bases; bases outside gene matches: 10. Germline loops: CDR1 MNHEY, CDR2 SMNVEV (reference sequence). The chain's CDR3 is CASRLGQGSRETQYF. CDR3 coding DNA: TGTGCCAGCAGACTAGGACAGGGGTCCCGGGAGACCCAGTACTTC.

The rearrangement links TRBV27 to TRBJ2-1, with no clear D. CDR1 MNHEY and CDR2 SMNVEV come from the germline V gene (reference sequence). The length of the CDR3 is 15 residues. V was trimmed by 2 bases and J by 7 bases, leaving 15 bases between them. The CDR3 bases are TGTGCCAGCAGTTTAGTCGGAAACCCGAGGAATGAGCAGTTCTTC. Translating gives CASSLVGNPRNEQFF.

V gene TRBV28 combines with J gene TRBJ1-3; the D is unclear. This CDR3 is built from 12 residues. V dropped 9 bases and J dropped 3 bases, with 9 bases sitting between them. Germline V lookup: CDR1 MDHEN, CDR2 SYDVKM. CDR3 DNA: TGTGCCAGTAAAACTTTTGGAAACACCATATATTTT. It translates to CASKTFGNTIYF.

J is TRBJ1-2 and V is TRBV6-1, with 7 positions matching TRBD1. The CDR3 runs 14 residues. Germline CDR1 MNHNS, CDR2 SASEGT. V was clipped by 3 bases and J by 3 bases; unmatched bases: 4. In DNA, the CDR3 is TGTGCCAGCAGTGACCGGGACAGATACTATGGCTACACCTTC. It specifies CASSDRDRYYGYTF.

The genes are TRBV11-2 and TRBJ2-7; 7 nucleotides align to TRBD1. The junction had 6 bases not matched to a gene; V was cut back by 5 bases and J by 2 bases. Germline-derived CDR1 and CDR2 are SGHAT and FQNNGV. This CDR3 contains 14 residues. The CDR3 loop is CASSTTGLAYEQYF. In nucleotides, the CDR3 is TGTGCCAGCAGCACGACAGGGCTGGCCTACGAGCAGTACTTC.

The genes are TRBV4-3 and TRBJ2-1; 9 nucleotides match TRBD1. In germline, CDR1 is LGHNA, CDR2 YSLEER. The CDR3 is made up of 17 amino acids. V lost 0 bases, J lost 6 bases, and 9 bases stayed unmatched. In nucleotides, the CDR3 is TGCGCCAGCAGCCAAGAAGTAGGGGGACAGGGCCGCAATGAGCAGTTCTTC. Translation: CASSQEVGGQGRNEQFF.

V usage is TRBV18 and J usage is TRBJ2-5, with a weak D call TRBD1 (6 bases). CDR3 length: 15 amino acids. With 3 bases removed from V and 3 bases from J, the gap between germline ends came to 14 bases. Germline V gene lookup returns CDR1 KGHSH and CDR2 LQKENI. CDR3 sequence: CASSPWTDGKETQYF. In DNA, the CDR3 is TGTGCCAGCTCACCCTGGACAGACGGAAAAGAGACCCAGTACTTC.

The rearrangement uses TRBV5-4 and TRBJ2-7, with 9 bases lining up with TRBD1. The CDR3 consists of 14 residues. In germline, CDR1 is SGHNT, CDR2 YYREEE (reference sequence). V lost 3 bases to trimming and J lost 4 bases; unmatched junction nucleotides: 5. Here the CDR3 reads CASSSGTGPYEQYF. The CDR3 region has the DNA TGTGCCAGCAGCTCCGGGACAGGGCCATACGAGCAGTACTTC.

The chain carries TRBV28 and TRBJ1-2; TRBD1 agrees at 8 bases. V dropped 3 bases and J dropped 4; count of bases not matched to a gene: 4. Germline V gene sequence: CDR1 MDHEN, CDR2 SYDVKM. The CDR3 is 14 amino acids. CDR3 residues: CASSLTGASYGYTF. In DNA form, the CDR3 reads TGTGCCAGCAGTTTGACAGGGGCCTCCTATGGCTACACCTTC.

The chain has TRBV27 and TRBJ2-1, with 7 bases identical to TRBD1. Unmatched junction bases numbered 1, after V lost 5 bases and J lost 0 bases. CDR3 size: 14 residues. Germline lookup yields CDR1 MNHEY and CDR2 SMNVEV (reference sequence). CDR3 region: CASSTGASYNEQFF. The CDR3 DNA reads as TGTGCCAGCAGTACAGGGGCCTCCTACAATGAGCAGTTCTTC.

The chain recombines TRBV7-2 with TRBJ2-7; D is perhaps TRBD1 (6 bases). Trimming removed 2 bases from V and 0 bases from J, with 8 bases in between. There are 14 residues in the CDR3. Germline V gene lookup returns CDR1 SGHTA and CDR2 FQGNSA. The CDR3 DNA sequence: TGTGCCAGCAGCTTAACAGGGAGCTCCTACGAGCAGTACTTC. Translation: CASSLTGSSYEQYF.

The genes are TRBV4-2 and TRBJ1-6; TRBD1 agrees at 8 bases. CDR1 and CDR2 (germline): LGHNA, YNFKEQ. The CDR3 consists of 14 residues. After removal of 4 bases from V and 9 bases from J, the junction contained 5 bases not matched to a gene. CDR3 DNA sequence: TGTGCCAGCAGCCGACAGGGGAGTAGTTCACCCCTCCACTTT. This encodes CASSRQGSSSPLHF.

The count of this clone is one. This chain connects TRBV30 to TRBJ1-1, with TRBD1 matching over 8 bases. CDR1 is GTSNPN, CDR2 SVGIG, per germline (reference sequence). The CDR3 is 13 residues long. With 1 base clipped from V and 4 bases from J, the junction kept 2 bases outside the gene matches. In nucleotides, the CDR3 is TGTGCCTGGAGTGGACAGGGGACCACTGAAGCTTTCTTT. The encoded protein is CAWSGQGTTEAFF.

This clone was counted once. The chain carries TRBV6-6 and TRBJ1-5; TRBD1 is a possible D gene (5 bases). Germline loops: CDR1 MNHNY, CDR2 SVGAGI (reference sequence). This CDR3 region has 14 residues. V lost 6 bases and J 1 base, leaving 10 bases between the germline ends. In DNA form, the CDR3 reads TGTGCCAGCAGGCAGGGTGGCAGCAATCAGCCCCAGCATTTT. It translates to CASRQGGSNQPQHF.

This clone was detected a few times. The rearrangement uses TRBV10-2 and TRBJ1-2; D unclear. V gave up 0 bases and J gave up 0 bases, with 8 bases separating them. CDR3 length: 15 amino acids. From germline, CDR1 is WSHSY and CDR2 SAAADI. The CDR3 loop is CASSESVPANYGYTF. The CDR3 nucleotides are TGCGCCAGCAGTGAGTCTGTCCCAGCTAACTATGGCTACACCTTC.

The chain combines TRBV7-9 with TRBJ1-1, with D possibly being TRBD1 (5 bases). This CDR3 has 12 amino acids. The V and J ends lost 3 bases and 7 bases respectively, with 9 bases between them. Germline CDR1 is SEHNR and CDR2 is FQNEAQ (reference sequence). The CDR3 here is CASSFRGDEAFF. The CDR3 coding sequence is TGTGCCAGCAGCTTCCGGGGGGATGAAGCTTTCTTT.

CDR3 DNA: TGTGCCAGCAGCTTCGAGGCGAGAATCGGTCAGCCCCAGCATTTT. Amino acid sequence: CASSFEARIGQPQHF. The J gene is TRBJ1-5, the V gene TRBV7-8, with D unresolved. The CDR3 is 15 amino acids. V lost 3 bases and J 6 bases, leaving 15 bases between the germline ends. Germline V CDR1 and CDR2: SGHVS, FQNEAQ. Together with reference TRBV7-8 and TRBJ1-5, the CDR3 gives the full variable domain: GAGVSQSPRYKVAKRGQDVALRCDPISGHVSLFWYQQALGQGPEFLTYFQNEAQLDKSGLPSDRFFAERPEGSVSTLKIQRTQQEDSAVYLCASSFEARIGQPQHFGDGTRLSIL.

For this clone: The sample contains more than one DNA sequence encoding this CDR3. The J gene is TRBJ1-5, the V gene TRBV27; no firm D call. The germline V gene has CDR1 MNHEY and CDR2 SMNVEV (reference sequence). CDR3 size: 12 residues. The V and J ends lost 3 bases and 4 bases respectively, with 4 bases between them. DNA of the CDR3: TGTGCCAGCAGTTTCCTTAATCAGCCCCAGCATTTT. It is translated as CASSFLNQPQHF.